The 5 T cell receptor beta chains below come from one sample, sequenced in a study of OX40 agonist ivuxolimab in advanced cancers. Clones were sequenced by immunoSEQ multiplex PCR, and TCRdb holds only the in-frame ones, with some missing. The table records almost 90,000 clones, under 95% of them present only once. The material was CD4+ or CD8+ T cells sorted from blood, obtained in a trial of the OX40 agonist ivuxolimab. All receptors derive from an adult with an advanced solid tumor such as melanoma, head and neck, liver or kidney cancer.

This chain links TRBV7-2 with TRBJ2-7; D unclear. The CDR3 consists of 12 residues. The V and J ends lost 6 bases and 2 bases respectively, with 8 bases between them. CDR1 SGHTA and CDR2 FQGNSA come from the germline V gene. The CDR3 protein is CASRDRTYEQYF. The CDR3 DNA is TGTGCCAGCAGAGATAGGACCTACGAGCAGTACTTC.

The chain is built from TRBV2 and TRBJ2-7, with TRBD2 identical over 8 bases. The V segment lost 8 bases and the J segment 10 bases; nucleotides outside the gene matches: 16. The CDR3 is made up of 14 amino acids. Germline values: CDR1 SNHLY, CDR2 FYNNEI. As DNA, the CDR3 is TGTGCCAGCCTTAAAAGCGGGGCGGGAGGAACCCAGTACTTC. It yields the protein CASLKSGAGGTQYF.

J is TRBJ2-7 and V is TRBV6-1, with TRBD2 as a possible D gene (6 bases). The germline V gene has CDR1 MNHNS and CDR2 SASEGT. Trimming took off 2 bases at V and 1 base at J, with 9 bases between the two ends. CDR3 size: 14 residues. The CDR3 spells CASSEPGSSYEQYF. The CDR3 nucleotides read TGTGCCAGCAGTGAACCCGGGAGTTCCTACGAGCAGTACTTC.

With respect to this clone: One end of the junction varies from germline; a read error may be responsible. Other DNA sequences in the same sample also yield this CDR3. V usage is TRBV30 and J usage is TRBJ2-3; 13 bases are a match to TRBD2. The germline CDR1 and CDR2 sequences are GTSNPN and SVGIG (reference sequence). The CDR3 totals 18 residues. The CDR3 sequence is CAWSVGLTSGRSTDTQYF. CDR3 coding DNA: TGCGCCTGGAGTGTAGGTCTGACTAGCGGGAGGTCCACAGATACGCAGTATTTT.

The chain joins TRBV30 to TRBJ2-5; no reliable D call. Germline loops: CDR1 GTSNPN, CDR2 SVGIG (reference sequence). V was cut by 1 base and J by 2 bases, with 11 bases left in between. This CDR3 comprises 14 residues. CDR3 amino acids: CAWSDRRLQETQYF. CDR3 in DNA: TGTGCCTGGAGTGACAGACGGTTACAAGAGACCCAGTACTTC.